This TCR beta chain was documented in a study of T cells in Graves' hyperthyroidism and ophthalmopathy. Study-wide points: Stable hyperthyroidism was told apart from ophthalmopathy by a model built on 13 V-J features. Ophthalmopathy, which appeared later, was predicted by the model a median around 6.5 months before onset. Most thyroid clonotypes that were expanded above 0.001 also turned up in blood.

This clonotype came up a few times. Its antigen is as yet unknown. V lost 5 bases and J 4 bases, leaving 12 bases between the germline ends. This CDR3 has 14 residues. The V gene's germline CDR1 is SNHLY and CDR2 FYNNEI. Amplified TCR beta CDR3 regions derived from RNA transcripts. The primer set for the first-round RT-PCR of the TCR CDR3 was HTBI. In TCRdb, the multiplex PCR reads were re-called with MiXCR into one record per CDR3 protein. In the table there are hundreds of thousands of distinct CDR3 sequences, just under 45% of which are singletons. Patients were excluded because of uncontrolled infection, other autoimmune disease, pregnancy or lactation.

The TCR comes from an adult man with Graves' disease, either hyperthyroidism or ophthalmopathy (not recorded which). This chain connects TRBV2 to TRBJ1-5; TRBD1 might be the D (6 bases). The specimen sequenced was peripheral blood or thyroid tissue (not recorded which). The CDR3 sequence: CASSTGHPNQPQHF. CDR3 DNA: TGTGCCAGCAGTACGGGACACCCGAATCAGCCCCAGCATTTT.